The entry below describes one T cell receptor (beta chain). Its antigen is not identified. This entry comes from a study of cytomegalovirus exposure and HLA in healthy donors. Study-level results: A few chains linked to CMV were shown in vitro to be specific for CMV antigens. Information on immune exposure was restricted to one variable (CMV serostatus). Later genetic work tied a missense DCLRE1C variant to beta-chain V and J trimming.

The PCR made use of 60 Vbeta and 13 Jbeta primers. Sequencing used immunoSEQ multiplex PCR; TCRdb keeps in-frame clones, though not all of them. This table has some 200,000 clones, over 60% appearing once. The length of the CDR3 is 13 residues. The V end lost 5 bases, the J end lost 0 bases, and 7 bases lay between the germline ends. Per the germline V gene, CDR1 is MNHEY and CDR2 is SMNVEV (reference sequence). The sample was PBMCs. The sequence was collected from a woman in her forties or fifties in good health and CMV-seronegative. V gene TRBV27 combines with J gene TRBJ1-1, with a tentative D call TRBD1 (5 bases). In DNA, the CDR3 is TGTGCCAGCAGTCCGACAGTGAACACTGAAGCTTTCTTT. Translating gives CASSPTVNTEAFF.